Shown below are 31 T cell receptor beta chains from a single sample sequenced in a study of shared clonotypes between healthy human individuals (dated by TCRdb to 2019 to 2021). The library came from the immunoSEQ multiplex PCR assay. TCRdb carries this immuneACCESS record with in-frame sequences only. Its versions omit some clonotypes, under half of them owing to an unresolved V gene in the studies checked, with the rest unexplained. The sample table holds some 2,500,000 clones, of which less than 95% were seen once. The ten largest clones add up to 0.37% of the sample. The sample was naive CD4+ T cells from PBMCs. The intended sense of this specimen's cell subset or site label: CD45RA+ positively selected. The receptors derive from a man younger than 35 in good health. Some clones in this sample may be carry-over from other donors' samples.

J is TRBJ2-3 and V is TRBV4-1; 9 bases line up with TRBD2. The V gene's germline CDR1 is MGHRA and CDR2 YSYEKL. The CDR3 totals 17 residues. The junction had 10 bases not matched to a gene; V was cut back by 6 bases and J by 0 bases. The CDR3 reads CASSLGLARRSTDTQYF. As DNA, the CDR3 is TGCGCCAGCAGTCTAGGACTAGCGCGCCGTAGCACAGATACGCAGTATTTT.

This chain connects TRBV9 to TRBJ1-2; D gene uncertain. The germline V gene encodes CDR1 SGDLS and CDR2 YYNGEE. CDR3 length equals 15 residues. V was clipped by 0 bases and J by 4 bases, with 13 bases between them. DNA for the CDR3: TGTGCCAGCAGCGTAGGTGCAGTGGGCACCTATGGCTACACCTTC. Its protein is CASSVGAVGTYGYTF.

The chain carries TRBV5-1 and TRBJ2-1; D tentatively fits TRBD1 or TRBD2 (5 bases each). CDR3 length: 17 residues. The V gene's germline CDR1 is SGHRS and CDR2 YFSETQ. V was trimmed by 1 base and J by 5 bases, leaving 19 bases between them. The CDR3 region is CASSLLVRGVGDNEQFF. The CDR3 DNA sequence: TGCGCCAGCAGCTTGTTGGTTCGAGGGGTTGGGGACAATGAGCAGTTCTTC.

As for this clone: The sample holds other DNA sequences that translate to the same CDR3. CDR3 nucleotides: TGTGCCAGTAGTATCGGGAGTGAGCAGTACTTC. This translates into CASSIGSEQYF. V usage is TRBV19 and J usage is TRBJ2-7; a possible D gene is TRBD2 (6 bases). Germline V gene lookup returns CDR1 LNHDA and CDR2 SQIVND (reference sequence). Trimming removed 3 bases at V and 7 bases at J, with 7 bases between. This CDR3 is built from 11 residues.

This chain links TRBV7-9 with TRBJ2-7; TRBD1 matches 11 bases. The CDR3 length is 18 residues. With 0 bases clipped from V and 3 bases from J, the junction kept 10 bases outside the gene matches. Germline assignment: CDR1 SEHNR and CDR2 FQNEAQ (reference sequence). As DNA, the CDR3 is TGTGCCAGCAGCTTAGCGCGCCCTGGGACAGGGGGTTACTACGAGCAGTACTTC. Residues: CASSLARPGTGGYYEQYF. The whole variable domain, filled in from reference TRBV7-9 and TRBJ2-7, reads DTGVSQNPRHKITKRGQNVTFRCDPISEHNRLYWYRQTLGQGPEFLTYFQNEAQLEKSRLLSDRFSAERPKGSFSTLEIQRTEQGDSAMYLCASSLARPGTGGYYEQYFGPGTRLTVT.

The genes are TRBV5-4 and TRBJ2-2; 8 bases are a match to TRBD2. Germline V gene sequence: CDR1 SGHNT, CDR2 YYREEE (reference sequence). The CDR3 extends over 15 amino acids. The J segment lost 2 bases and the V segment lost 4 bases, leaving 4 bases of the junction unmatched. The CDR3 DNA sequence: TGTGCCAGCAGCCCCGGGACTAGAAACACCGGGGAGCTGTTTTTT. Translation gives CASSPGTRNTGELFF.

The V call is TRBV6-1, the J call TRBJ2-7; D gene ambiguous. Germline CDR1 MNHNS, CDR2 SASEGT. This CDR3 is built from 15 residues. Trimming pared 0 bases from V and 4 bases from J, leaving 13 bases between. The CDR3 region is CASSEANGGRYEQYF. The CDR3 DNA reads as TGTGCCAGCAGTGAAGCTAACGGTGGTAGGTACGAGCAGTACTTC.

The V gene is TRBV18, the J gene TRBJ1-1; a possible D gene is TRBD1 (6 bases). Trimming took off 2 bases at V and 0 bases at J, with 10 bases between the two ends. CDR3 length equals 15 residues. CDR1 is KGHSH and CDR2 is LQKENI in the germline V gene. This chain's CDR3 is CASSPGQFMNTEAFF. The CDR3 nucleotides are TGTGCCAGCTCACCAGGACAGTTCATGAACACTGAAGCTTTCTTT.

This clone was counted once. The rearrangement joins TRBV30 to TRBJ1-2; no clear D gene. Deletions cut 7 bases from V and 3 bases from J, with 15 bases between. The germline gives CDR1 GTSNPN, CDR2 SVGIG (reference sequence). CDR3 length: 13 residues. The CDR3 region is CALESRQDYGYTF. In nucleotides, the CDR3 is TGTGCCTTGGAGAGTCGGCAAGACTATGGCTACACCTTC.

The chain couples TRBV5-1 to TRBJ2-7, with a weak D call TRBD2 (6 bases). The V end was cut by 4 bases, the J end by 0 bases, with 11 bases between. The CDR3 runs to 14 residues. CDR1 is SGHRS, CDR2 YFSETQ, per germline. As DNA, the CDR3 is TGCGCCAGCAGCACGGGGGTCCCCTCCTACGAGCAGTACTTC. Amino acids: CASSTGVPSYEQYF. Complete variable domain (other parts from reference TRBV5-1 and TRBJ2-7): KAGVTQTPRYLIKTRGQQVTLSCSPISGHRSVSWYQQTPGQGLQFLFEYFSETQRNKGNFPGRFSGRQFSNSRSEMNVSTLELGDSALYLCASSTGVPSYEQYFGPGTRLTVT.

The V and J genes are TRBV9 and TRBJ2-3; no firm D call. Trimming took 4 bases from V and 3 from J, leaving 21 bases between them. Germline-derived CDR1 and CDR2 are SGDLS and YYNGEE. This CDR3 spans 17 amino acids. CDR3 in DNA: TGTGCCAGCAGCCTCCTTCGAGGTCTCCCTGAGACAGATACGCAGTATTTT. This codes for CASSLLRGLPETDTQYF.

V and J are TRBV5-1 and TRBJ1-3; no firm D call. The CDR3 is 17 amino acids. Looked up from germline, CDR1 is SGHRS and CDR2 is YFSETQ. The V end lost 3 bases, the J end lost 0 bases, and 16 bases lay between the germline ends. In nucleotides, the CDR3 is TGCGCCAGCAGCTGGGGTCCAGTTTCTTCCTCTGGAAACACCATATATTTT. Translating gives CASSWGPVSSSGNTIYF. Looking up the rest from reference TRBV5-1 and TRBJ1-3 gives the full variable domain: KAGVTQTPRYLIKTRGQQVTLSCSPISGHRSVSWYQQTPGQGLQFLFEYFSETQRNKGNFPGRFSGRQFSNSRSEMNVSTLELGDSALYLCASSWGPVSSSGNTIYFGEGSWLTVV.

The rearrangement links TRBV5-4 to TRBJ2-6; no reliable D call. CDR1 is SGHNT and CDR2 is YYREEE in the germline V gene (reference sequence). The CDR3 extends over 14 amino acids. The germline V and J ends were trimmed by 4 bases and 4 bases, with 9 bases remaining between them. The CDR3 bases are TGTGCCAGCAGCAGTGTGCGGGGGGCCAACGTCCTGACTTTC. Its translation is CASSSVRGANVLTF.

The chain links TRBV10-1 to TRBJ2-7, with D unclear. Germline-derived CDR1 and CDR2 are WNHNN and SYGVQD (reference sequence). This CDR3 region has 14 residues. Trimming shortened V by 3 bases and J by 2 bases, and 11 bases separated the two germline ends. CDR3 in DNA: TGCGCCAGCAGTGACCCGCGGACGGCCTACGAGCAGTACTTC. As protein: CASSDPRTAYEQYF.

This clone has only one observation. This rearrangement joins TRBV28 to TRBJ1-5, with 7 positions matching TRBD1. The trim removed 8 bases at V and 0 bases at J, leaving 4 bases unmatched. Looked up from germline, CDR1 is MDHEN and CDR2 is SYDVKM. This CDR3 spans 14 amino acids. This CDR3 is CASLRGFSNQPQHF. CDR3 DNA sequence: TGTGCCAGCCTCAGGGGGTTTAGCAATCAGCCCCAGCATTTT.

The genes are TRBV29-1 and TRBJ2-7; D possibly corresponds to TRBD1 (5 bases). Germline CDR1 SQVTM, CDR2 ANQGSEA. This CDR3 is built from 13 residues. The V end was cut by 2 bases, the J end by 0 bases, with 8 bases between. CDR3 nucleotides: TGCAGCGTTGAAAGGCAGGGCTCCTACGAGCAGTACTTC. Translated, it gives CSVERQGSYEQYF.

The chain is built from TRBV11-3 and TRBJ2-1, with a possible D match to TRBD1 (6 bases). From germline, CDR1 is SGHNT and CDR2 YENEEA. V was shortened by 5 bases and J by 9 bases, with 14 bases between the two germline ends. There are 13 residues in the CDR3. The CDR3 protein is CASSVQMGAEQFF. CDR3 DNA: TGTGCCAGCAGCGTACAGATGGGGGCTGAGCAGTTCTTC.

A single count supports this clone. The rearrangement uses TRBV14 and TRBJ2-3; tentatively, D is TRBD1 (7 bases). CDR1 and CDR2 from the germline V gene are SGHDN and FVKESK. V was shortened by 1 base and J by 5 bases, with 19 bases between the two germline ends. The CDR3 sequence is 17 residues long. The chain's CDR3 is CASSQARQGGGKDTQYF. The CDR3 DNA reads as TGTGCCAGCAGCCAAGCCCGACAGGGAGGAGGCAAAGATACGCAGTATTTT.

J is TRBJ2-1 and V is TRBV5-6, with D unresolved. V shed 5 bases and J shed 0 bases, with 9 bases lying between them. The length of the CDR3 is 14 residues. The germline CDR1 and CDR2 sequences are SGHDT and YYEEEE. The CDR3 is CASRPGSSYNEQFF. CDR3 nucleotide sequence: TGTGCCAGCAGGCCTGGTAGCTCCTACAATGAGCAGTTCTTC. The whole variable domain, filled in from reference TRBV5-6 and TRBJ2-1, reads DAGVTQSPTHLIKTRGQQVTLRCSPKSGHDTVSWYQQALGQGPQFIFQYYEEEERQRGNFPDRFSGHQFPNYSSELNVNALLLGDSALYLCASRPGSSYNEQFFGPGTRLTVL.

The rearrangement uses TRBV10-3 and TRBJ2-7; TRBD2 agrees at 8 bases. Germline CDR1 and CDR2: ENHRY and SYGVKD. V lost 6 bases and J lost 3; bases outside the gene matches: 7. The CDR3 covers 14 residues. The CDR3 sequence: CAISPSAGGYEQYF. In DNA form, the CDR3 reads TGTGCCATCAGCCCTTCTGCGGGGGGCTACGAGCAGTACTTC.

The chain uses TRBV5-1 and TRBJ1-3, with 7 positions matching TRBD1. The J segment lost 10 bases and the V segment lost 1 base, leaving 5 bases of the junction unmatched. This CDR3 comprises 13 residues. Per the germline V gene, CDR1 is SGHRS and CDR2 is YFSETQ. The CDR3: CASSLTGDGTIYF. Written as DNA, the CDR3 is TGCGCCAGCAGCTTGACAGGGGATGGGACCATATATTTT.

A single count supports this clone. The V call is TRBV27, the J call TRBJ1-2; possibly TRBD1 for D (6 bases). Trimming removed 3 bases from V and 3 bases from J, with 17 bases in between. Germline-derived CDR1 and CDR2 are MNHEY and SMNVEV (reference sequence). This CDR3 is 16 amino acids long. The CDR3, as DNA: TGTGCCAGCAGTTTTGGGCGGCAGGGGCCTCACTATGGCTACACCTTC. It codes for CASSFGRQGPHYGYTF.

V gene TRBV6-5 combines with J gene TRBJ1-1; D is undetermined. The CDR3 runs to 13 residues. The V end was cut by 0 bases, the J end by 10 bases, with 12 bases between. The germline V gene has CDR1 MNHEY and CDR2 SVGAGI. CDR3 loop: CASSYSSPGRAFF. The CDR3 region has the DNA TGTGCCAGCAGTTACTCGTCCCCAGGCAGAGCTTTCTTT.

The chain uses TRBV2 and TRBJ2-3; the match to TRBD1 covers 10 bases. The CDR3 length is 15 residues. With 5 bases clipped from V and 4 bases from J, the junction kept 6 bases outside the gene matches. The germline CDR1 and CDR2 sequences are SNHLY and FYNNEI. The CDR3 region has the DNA TGTGCCAGCAGTTGGGACAGGGGCGGGTCAGATACGCAGTATTTT. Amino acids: CASSWDRGGSDTQYF.

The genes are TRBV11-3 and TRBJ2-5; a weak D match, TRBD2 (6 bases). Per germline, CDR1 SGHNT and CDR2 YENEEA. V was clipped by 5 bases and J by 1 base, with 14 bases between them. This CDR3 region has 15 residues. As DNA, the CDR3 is TGTGCCAGCAGCAGGACTACCGGGCCCCAAGAGACCCAGTACTTC. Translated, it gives CASSRTTGPQETQYF.

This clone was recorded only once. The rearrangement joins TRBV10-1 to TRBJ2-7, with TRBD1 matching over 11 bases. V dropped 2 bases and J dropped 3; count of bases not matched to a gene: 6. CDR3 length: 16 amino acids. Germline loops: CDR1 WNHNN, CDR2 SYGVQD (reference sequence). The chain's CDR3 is CASSELRTGGYYEQYF. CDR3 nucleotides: TGCGCCAGCAGTGAGCTTAGGACAGGGGGCTACTACGAGCAGTACTTC.

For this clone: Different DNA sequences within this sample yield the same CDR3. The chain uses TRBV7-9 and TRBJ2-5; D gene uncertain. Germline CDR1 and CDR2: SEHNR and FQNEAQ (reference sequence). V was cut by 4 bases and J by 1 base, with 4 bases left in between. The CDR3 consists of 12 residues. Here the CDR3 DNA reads TGTGCCAGCAGCTCGGTCCAAGAGACCCAGTACTTC. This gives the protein CASSSVQETQYF.

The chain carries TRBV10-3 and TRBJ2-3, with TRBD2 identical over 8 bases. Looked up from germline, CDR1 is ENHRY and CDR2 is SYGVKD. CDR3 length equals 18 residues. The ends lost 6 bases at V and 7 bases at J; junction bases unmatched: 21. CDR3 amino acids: CAISGGAIAQSLTNTQYF. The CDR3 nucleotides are TGTGCCATCAGCGGGGGGGCTATAGCGCAATCCTTAACTAATACGCAGTATTTT.

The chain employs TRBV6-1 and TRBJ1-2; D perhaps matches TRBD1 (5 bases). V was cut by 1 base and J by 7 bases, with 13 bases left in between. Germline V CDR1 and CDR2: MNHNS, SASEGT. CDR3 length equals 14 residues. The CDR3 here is CASSEVGATGGYTF. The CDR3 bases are TGTGCCAGCAGTGAAGTTGGGGCAACGGGTGGCTACACCTTC.

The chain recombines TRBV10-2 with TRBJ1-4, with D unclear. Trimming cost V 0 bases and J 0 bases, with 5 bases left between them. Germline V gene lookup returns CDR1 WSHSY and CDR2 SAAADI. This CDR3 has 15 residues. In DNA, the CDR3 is TGCGCCAGCAGTGAGTCGTGGGCAACTAATGAAAAACTGTTTTTT. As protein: CASSESWATNEKLFF.

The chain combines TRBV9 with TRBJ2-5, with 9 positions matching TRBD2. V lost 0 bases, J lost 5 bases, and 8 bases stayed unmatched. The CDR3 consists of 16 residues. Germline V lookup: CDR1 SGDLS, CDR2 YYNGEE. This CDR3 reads CASSVDMTSGAETQYF. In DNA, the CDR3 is TGTGCCAGCAGCGTAGATATGACTAGCGGCGCGGAGACCCAGTACTTC.